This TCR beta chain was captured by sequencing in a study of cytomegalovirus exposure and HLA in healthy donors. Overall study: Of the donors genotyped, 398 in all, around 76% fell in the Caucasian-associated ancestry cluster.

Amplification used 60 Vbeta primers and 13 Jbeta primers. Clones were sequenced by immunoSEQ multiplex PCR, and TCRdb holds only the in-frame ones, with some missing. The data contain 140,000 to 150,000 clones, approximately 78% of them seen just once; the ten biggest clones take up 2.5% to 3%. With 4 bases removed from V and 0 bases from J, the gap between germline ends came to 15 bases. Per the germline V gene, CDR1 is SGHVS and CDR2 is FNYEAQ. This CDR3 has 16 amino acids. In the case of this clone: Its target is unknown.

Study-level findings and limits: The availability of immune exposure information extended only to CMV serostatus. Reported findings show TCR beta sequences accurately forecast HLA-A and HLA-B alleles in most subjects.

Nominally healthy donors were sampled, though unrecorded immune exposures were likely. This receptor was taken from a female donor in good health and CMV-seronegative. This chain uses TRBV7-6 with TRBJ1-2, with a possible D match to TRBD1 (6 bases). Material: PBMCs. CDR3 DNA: TGTGCCAGCAGCTCCCGTCCCGGACAGACTAACTATGGCTACACCTTC. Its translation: CASSSRPGQTNYGYTF.